The present T cell receptor beta chain was sequenced within a study of control samples from healthy donors and cancer patients. This CDR3 comprises 17 residues. V dropped 4 bases and J dropped 4 bases, with 22 bases sitting between them. Germline values: CDR1 SGHDN, CDR2 FVKESK. Clones were sequenced by immunoSEQ multiplex PCR, and TCRdb holds only the in-frame ones, with some missing. Here the sample spans 150,000 to 180,000 clones, approximately 96% being singletons. The clonotype comes from a middle-aged man in good health. Material: blood. This sequence joins TRBV14 and TRBJ1-1; possible D gene TRBD1, 5 bases. CDR3 sequence reads: CASSPHSWGRGSTEAFF. CDR3 in DNA: TGTGCCAGCAGCCCCCATTCGTGGGGGAGAGGGAGCACTGAAGCTTTCTTT.